This section outlines one T cell receptor (beta chain) sequence together with its context. This sample stems from a study of blood T cell repertoires in COVID-19. The study recruited people aged about 18 to 90 years across about two dozen US areas. Cohorts were assigned according to the clinical history that participants reported. The data were produced by immunoSEQ multiplex PCR, yet TCRdb's version contains in-frame clones alone and is incomplete. The data contain under 300,000 clones, just over 90% of them seen just once; the ten biggest clones take up approximately 2%. Looked up from germline, CDR1 is LGHNA and CDR2 is YNFKEQ. The CDR3 has 15 residues. Trimming cost V 4 bases and J 3 bases, with 15 bases left between them.

The sequence was collected from a woman between 18 and 29 years old who had recovered from COVID-19. The material sequenced was PBMCs or T cells enriched from blood (not recorded which). The rearrangement uses TRBV4-2 and TRBJ1-1; D is unclear. The CDR3 DNA is TGTGCCAGCAGCCGTGGCGACGGGCGGGACACTGAAGCTTTCTTT. Translating it yields CASSRGDGRDTEAFF.